This is a list of T cell receptor beta chains from one sample in a study of shared clonotypes between healthy human individuals. Libraries were prepared by immunoSEQ multiplex PCR; TCRdb keeps only in-frame clonotypes and omits some of them. The profile shows more than 2 million clones, approximately 94% of them singletons. What was sequenced was naive CD8+ T cells sorted from blood. The receptors were gathered from a man younger than 35 in good health. The CDR3 runs from the conserved cysteine through the conserved F or W. D genes are given only for firm matches. Size is stated for part of the rows, as once, few or many counts, or as a class when the clone is expanded.

clone size: NA
D gene: TRBD1
J gene: TRBJ2-1
V gene: TRBV5-5
CDR3 protein: CASSSPGQGANEQFF
CDR3 DNA: TGTGCCAGCAGCTCTCCGGGACAGGGGGCCAATGAGCAGTTCTTC

clone size: NA
D gene: NA
J gene: TRBJ2-3
V gene: TRBV9
CDR3 protein: CASSAEGTSTDTQYF
CDR3 DNA: TGTGCCAGCAGCGCCGAGGGAACTAGCACAGATACGCAGTATTTT

clone size: NA
D gene: NA
J gene: TRBJ2-7
V gene: TRBV10-1
CDR3 protein: CASSLDGSGMYEQYF
CDR3 DNA: TGCGCCAGCAGCCTGGACGGGTCAGGGATGTACGAGCAGTACTTC

clone size: NA
D gene: TRBD1
J gene: TRBJ2-7
V gene: TRBV7-3
CDR3 protein: CTSSSGGSEQYF
CDR3 DNA: TGTACCAGCAGCTCAGGGGGATCCGAGCAGTACTTC

clone size: NA
D gene: NA
J gene: TRBJ2-7
V gene: TRBV5-8
CDR3 protein: CASSPGAGWLHEQYF
CDR3 DNA: TGTGCCAGCAGCCCGGGGGCAGGGTGGTTACACGAGCAGTACTTC

clone size: NA
D gene: TRBD1
J gene: TRBJ2-1
V gene: TRBV7-3
CDR3 protein: CASSLKDKLTGGLDEQFF
CDR3 DNA: TGTGCCAGCAGCTTAAAAGATAAGCTAACAGGGGGCTTGGATGAGCAGTTCTTC

clone size: NA
D gene: NA
J gene: TRBJ1-1
V gene: TRBV11-1
CDR3 protein: CASSLSTGDEAFF
CDR3 DNA: TGTGCCAGCAGCTTATCTACAGGTGATGAAGCTTTCTTT

clone size: once
D gene: TRBD2
J gene: TRBJ2-3
V gene: TRBV10-2
CDR3 protein: CASGEGGSTDTQYF
CDR3 DNA: TGCGCCAGCGGGGAGGGCGGCAGCACAGATACGCAGTATTTT

clone size: NA
D gene: TRBD1
J gene: TRBJ2-1
V gene: TRBV28
CDR3 protein: CASSTTGGPILSYNEQFF
CDR3 DNA: TGTGCCAGCAGTACGACAGGGGGGCCTATTCTTTCCTACAATGAGCAGTTCTTC

clone size: NA
D gene: NA
J gene: TRBJ1-2
V gene: TRBV29-1
CDR3 protein: CSVLTGGGYGYTF
CDR3 DNA: TGCAGCGTTTTGACTGGGGGAGGGTATGGCTACACCTTC

clone size: NA
D gene: NA
J gene: TRBJ2-7
V gene: TRBV4-1
CDR3 protein: CASSLVSSYEQYF
CDR3 DNA: TGCGCCAGCAGCCTCGTCAGCTCCTACGAGCAGTACTTC

clone size: NA
D gene: TRBD2
J gene: TRBJ2-2
V gene: TRBV9
CDR3 protein: CASSTGLAGVTGELFF
CDR3 DNA: TGTGCCAGCAGCACCGGACTAGCGGGAGTCACCGGGGAGCTGTTTTTT

clone size: NA
D gene: TRBD2
J gene: TRBJ2-1
V gene: TRBV6-1
CDR3 protein: CASSDLAGGNEQFF
CDR3 DNA: TGTGCCAGCAGTGACCTAGCGGGTGGCAATGAGCAGTTCTTC

clone size: NA
D gene: NA
J gene: TRBJ1-5
V gene: TRBV5-6
CDR3 protein: CASSFGLNQPQHF
CDR3 DNA: TGTGCCAGCAGCTTCGGGCTAAATCAGCCCCAGCATTTT

clone size: NA
D gene: NA
J gene: TRBJ1-1
V gene: TRBV7-9
CDR3 protein: CASSLGLVGMNTEAFF
CDR3 DNA: TGTGCCAGCAGCTTAGGACTGGTAGGGATGAACACTGAAGCTTTCTTT

clone size: NA
D gene: TRBD2
J gene: TRBJ2-1
V gene: TRBV11-2
CDR3 protein: CASSPGGEQFF
CDR3 DNA: TGTGCCAGCAGCCCGGGGGGTGAGCAGTTCTTC

clone size: NA
D gene: NA
J gene: TRBJ1-1
V gene: TRBV27
CDR3 protein: CASSSPGRGLVTEAFF
CDR3 DNA: TGTGCCAGCAGTTCCCCGGGCCGGGGTTTAGTCACTGAAGCTTTCTTT

clone size: NA
D gene: TRBD2
J gene: TRBJ2-7
V gene: TRBV27
CDR3 protein: CASSVGGVSYEQYF
CDR3 DNA: TGTGCCAGCAGTGTGGGAGGGGTATCCTACGAGCAGTACTTC

clone size: NA
D gene: NA
J gene: TRBJ1-2
V gene: TRBV4-1
CDR3 protein: CASSQVTSGYGYTF
CDR3 DNA: TGCGCCAGCAGCCAAGTTACCAGCGGCTATGGCTACACCTTC

clone size: NA
D gene: NA
J gene: TRBJ2-5
V gene: TRBV7-7
CDR3 protein: CASSLGGSSPQETQYF
CDR3 DNA: TGTGCTAGCAGCTTAGGAGGATCCAGCCCGCAAGAGACCCAGTACTTC

clone size: NA
D gene: NA
J gene: TRBJ2-7
V gene: TRBV27
CDR3 protein: CASSSDDGEHYEQYF
CDR3 DNA: TGTGCCAGCAGTTCCGACGACGGGGAGCACTACGAGCAGTACTTC

clone size: once
D gene: TRBD1
J gene: TRBJ2-5
V gene: TRBV4-1
CDR3 protein: CASSPSGQGAETQYF
CDR3 DNA: TGCGCCAGCAGCCCTTCGGGACAGGGGGCCGAGACCCAGTACTTC

clone size: NA
D gene: NA
J gene: TRBJ1-6
V gene: TRBV11-2
CDR3 protein: CASSEYNRAGISPLHF
CDR3 DNA: TGTGCCAGCAGCGAATACAACAGGGCTGGGATATCACCCCTCCACTTT

clone size: NA
D gene: TRBD1
J gene: TRBJ2-7
V gene: TRBV2
CDR3 protein: CASSNDRVVYEQYF
CDR3 DNA: TGTGCCAGCAGTAACGACAGGGTCGTCTACGAGCAGTACTTC

clone size: NA
D gene: TRBD2
J gene: TRBJ2-7
V gene: TRBV14
CDR3 protein: CASSPRPSGLSYEQYF
CDR3 DNA: TGTGCCAGCAGCCCCCGACCTAGCGGTTTGTCCTACGAGCAGTACTTC

clone size: NA
D gene: NA
J gene: TRBJ2-3
V gene: TRBV4-1
CDR3 protein: CASSQGAGDTQYF
CDR3 DNA: TGCGCCAGCAGCCAAGGCGCGGGAGATACGCAGTATTTT

clone size: NA
D gene: NA
J gene: TRBJ1-2
V gene: TRBV7-6
CDR3 protein: CASSGRTGLWQGYTF
CDR3 DNA: TGTGCCAGCAGCGGTCGGACCGGGTTATGGCAGGGCTACACCTTC

clone size: once
D gene: TRBD2
J gene: TRBJ2-1
V gene: TRBV27
CDR3 protein: CASSLAGGPREQFF
CDR3 DNA: TGTGCCAGCTCCTTAGCGGGAGGGCCCCGTGAGCAGTTCTTC

clone size: NA
D gene: NA
J gene: TRBJ2-1
V gene: TRBV11-2
CDR3 protein: CASSLDGWTTYNEQFF
CDR3 DNA: TGTGCCAGCAGCTTAGATGGTTGGACTACATACAATGAGCAGTTCTTC

clone size: NA
D gene: NA
J gene: TRBJ2-1
V gene: TRBV12-5
CDR3 protein: CASGLQEPGTDEQFF
CDR3 DNA: TGTGCTAGTGGACTCCAGGAGCCCGGCACCGATGAGCAGTTCTTC

clone size: NA
D gene: NA
J gene: TRBJ1-1
V gene: TRBV29-1
CDR3 protein: CSVASLNTEAFF
CDR3 DNA: TGCAGCGTCGCGTCTTTGAACACTGAAGCTTTCTTT

clone size: NA
D gene: TRBD2
J gene: TRBJ2-1
V gene: TRBV28
CDR3 protein: CASSEGLAGEGSEDNEQFF
CDR3 DNA: TGTGCCAGCAGCGAGGGACTAGCGGGAGAGGGTAGTGAGGACAATGAGCAGTTCTTC

clone size: NA
D gene: NA
J gene: TRBJ2-7
V gene: TRBV7-9
CDR3 protein: CASSSDNREAYEQYF
CDR3 DNA: TGTGCCAGCAGCTCAGACAACAGGGAGGCCTACGAGCAGTACTTC

clone size: NA
D gene: TRBD1
J gene: TRBJ2-1
V gene: TRBV7-9
CDR3 protein: CASSLTGGKYNEQFF
CDR3 DNA: TGTGCCAGCAGCTTGACAGGGGGAAAGTACAATGAGCAGTTCTTC

clone size: NA
D gene: NA
J gene: TRBJ2-5
V gene: TRBV11-2
CDR3 protein: CASSLRGQETQYF
CDR3 DNA: TGTGCCAGCAGCCTCCGGGGCCAAGAGACCCAGTACTTC

clone size: NA
D gene: NA
J gene: TRBJ2-7
V gene: TRBV4-3
CDR3 protein: CASSHTVQGSYEQYF
CDR3 DNA: TGCGCCAGCAGCCATACGGTACAGGGTTCTTACGAGCAGTACTTC

clone size: NA
D gene: NA
J gene: TRBJ1-4
V gene: TRBV9
CDR3 protein: CASSVDGQSSQLFF
CDR3 DNA: TGTGCCAGCAGCGTTGATGGACAGTCCTCCCAACTGTTTTTT

clone size: few
D gene: NA
J gene: TRBJ2-1
V gene: TRBV5-6
CDR3 protein: CASSSDYNEQFF
CDR3 DNA: TGTGCCAGCAGCTCGGACTACAATGAGCAGTTCTTC

clone size: NA
D gene: NA
J gene: TRBJ1-1
V gene: TRBV6-1
CDR3 protein: CASSEDWGLNTEAFF
CDR3 DNA: TGTGCCAGCAGTGAAGATTGGGGATTGAACACTGAAGCTTTCTTT

clone size: NA
D gene: NA
J gene: TRBJ2-7
V gene: TRBV7-3
CDR3 protein: CASSLSGGDLYEQYF
CDR3 DNA: TGTGCCAGCAGCTTGTCTGGCGGGGACCTCTACGAGCAGTACTTC

clone size: NA
D gene: NA
J gene: TRBJ1-2
V gene: TRBV6-5
CDR3 protein: CASSRDRIYGYTF
CDR3 DNA: TGTGCCAGCAGCCGGGATAGGATATATGGCTACACCTTC

clone size: NA
D gene: NA
J gene: TRBJ2-7
V gene: TRBV30
CDR3 protein: CAWTQGSPYEQYF
CDR3 DNA: TGTGCCTGGACACAGGGAAGCCCCTACGAGCAGTACTTC